This T cell receptor beta chain derives from a study of blood T cell repertoires in COVID-19. The assay was immunoSEQ multiplex PCR, and TCRdb's table has in-frame clones only and misses some. The data contain about 180,000 clones, about 85% of them singletons. Participants had their cohort set by participant-reported clinical history. V lost 4 bases and J 3 bases, leaving 12 bases between the germline ends. The CDR3 is made up of 15 amino acids. The germline V gene has CDR1 LGHDT and CDR2 YNNKEL (reference sequence). Sequenced: PBMCs or T cells enriched from blood (not recorded which). V usage is TRBV3-1 (or the pseudogene TRBV3-2) and J usage is TRBJ2-2, with D maybe TRBD1 (6 bases). This clonotype was obtained from a man aged 35-49 years who had recovered from COVID-19. The CDR3 bases are TGTGCCAGCAGCCGGGCAGGGGTACACACCGGGGAGCTGTTTTTT. Amino acid sequence: CASSRAGVHTGELFF.